Detailed here is one TCR beta chain. Vbeta (60) and Jbeta (13) primers were used in the PCR. TCRdb's copy holds only in-frame clones and misses some; the assay was immunoSEQ multiplex PCR. The repertoire consists of around 78,000 clones, with over 70% occurring once and the leading ten covering 1.1%. The data originate from a study of cytomegalovirus exposure and HLA in healthy donors. Looking at the study overall: Assignment to the Caucasian-associated ancestry cluster applied to approximately 80% of the roughly 400 genotyped donors.

Germline V CDR1 and CDR2: SGHRS, YFSETQ. The CDR3 covers 12 residues. The V gene end was trimmed by 2 bases and the J gene end by 9 bases; junction bases not matched to a gene: 0. J is TRBJ2-1 and V is TRBV5-1; 9 positions agree with TRBD2. The specimen sequenced was PBMCs. The source of this sequence is a male donor in good health and CMV-seronegative. The CDR3 region is CASSFSGGEQFF. The CDR3 region has the DNA TGCGCCAGCAGCTTTAGCGGGGGTGAGCAGTTCTTC. The full variable domain, in which reference TRBV5-1 and TRBJ2-1 provide the parts outside the CDR3, is KAGVTQTPRYLIKTRGQQVTLSCSPISGHRSVSWYQQTPGQGLQFLFEYFSETQRNKGNFPGRFSGRQFSNSRSEMNVSTLELGDSALYLCASSFSGGEQFFGPGTRLTVL.